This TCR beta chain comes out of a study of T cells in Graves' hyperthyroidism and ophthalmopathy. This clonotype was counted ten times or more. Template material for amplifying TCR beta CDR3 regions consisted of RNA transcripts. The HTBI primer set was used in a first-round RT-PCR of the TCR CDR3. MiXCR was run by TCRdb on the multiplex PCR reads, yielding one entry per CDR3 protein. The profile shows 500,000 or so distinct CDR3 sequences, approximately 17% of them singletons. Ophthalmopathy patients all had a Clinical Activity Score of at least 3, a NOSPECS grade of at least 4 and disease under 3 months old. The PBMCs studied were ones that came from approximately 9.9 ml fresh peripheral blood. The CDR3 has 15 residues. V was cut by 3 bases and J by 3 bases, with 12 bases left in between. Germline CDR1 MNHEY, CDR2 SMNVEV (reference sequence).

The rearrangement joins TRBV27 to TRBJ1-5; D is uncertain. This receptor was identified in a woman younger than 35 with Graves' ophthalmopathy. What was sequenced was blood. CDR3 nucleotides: TGTGCCAGCAGTTTTGGTGGCGGTGCCAATCAGCCCCAGCATTTT. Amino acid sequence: CASSFGGGANQPQHF.